Following are 14 T cell receptor beta chains from one sample sequenced in a study of cytomegalovirus exposure and HLA in healthy donors. Only in-frame clones appear in the TCRdb table, and some are missing; sequencing was by immunoSEQ multiplex PCR. The sample has about 200,000 clones; around nine tenths are singletons. The sequenced sample consisted of PBMCs. The receptors come from a woman under 30 in good health and CMV-seronegative.

The chain uses TRBV5-4 and TRBJ2-3; 9 nucleotides line up with TRBD2. Germline loops: CDR1 SGHNT, CDR2 YYREEE (reference sequence). Trimming at V came to 4 bases and at J to 3 bases, leaving 9 bases not matched to a gene. The CDR3 length is 16 residues. DNA of the CDR3: TGTGCCAGCAGCCCAGCAGCGGGAGGTGTTACAGATACGCAGTATTTT. Its protein product is CASSPAAGGVTDTQYF.

The J gene is TRBJ2-2, the V gene TRBV27; a weak D match, TRBD1 (6 bases). Trimming removed 9 bases from V and 3 bases from J, with 29 bases in between. Germline-derived CDR1 and CDR2 are MNHEY and SMNVEV (reference sequence). The CDR3 runs 19 residues. CDR3 sequence: CARCSGALLGGSYTGELFF. CDR3 bases: TGTGCCAGGTGTTCAGGGGCACTTTTGGGCGGTTCGTACACCGGGGAGCTGTTTTTT.

The chain carries TRBV11-2 and TRBJ2-1, with a weak D call TRBD1 (6 bases). The V and J ends lost 1 base and 1 base respectively, with 8 bases between them. CDR1 and CDR2 from the germline V gene are SGHAT and FQNNGV. The CDR3 is made up of 15 amino acids. The CDR3, as DNA: TGTGCCAGCAGCTTAGGCCAGGGGTCCTACAATGAGCAGTTCTTC. Protein sequence: CASSLGQGSYNEQFF.

The gene calls are TRBV10-3 and TRBJ2-1, with D maybe TRBD2 (6 bases). Trimming removed 6 bases from V and 9 bases from J, with 9 bases in between. This CDR3 has 11 amino acids. The germline V gene has CDR1 ENHRY and CDR2 SYGVKD. CDR3 nucleotide sequence: TGTGCCATCAGGGACTATTTTGAGCAGTTCTTC. This sequence encodes CAIRDYFEQFF.

The gene calls are TRBV29-1 and TRBJ1-1; weak D call: TRBD1 (5 bases). The CDR3 contains 13 residues. Germline V gene data show CDR1 as SQVTM and CDR2 as ANQGSEA. Trimming took 5 bases from V and 5 from J, leaving 15 bases between them. Here the CDR3 reads CSVLGGVRTEAFF. The CDR3 nucleotides read TGCAGCGTTCTGGGGGGAGTAAGGACTGAAGCTTTCTTT.

This rearrangement joins TRBV25-1 to TRBJ2-7; TRBD2 matches at 8 bases. The CDR3 is 15 amino acids. Trimming removed 3 bases from V and 7 bases from J; junction bases left unmatched: 11. CDR1 and CDR2 from the germline V gene are MGHDK and SYGVNS. In DNA, the CDR3 is TGTGCCAGCAGTGACCCTAGCGGGCCCGGGAAAGAGCAGTACTTC. Translating it yields CASSDPSGPGKEQYF.

This chain uses TRBV4-1 with TRBJ1-2; a possible D gene is TRBD1 (5 bases). Trimming took off 0 bases at V and 3 bases at J, with 17 bases between the two ends. The length of the CDR3 is 17 residues. CDR1 is MGHRA, CDR2 YSYEKL, per germline. The CDR3: CASSQDPFGRADYGYTF. CDR3 nucleotides: TGCGCCAGCAGCCAAGACCCTTTCGGCAGGGCTGACTATGGCTACACCTTC.

The chain recombines TRBV6-5 with TRBJ1-2, with 9 bases fitting TRBD1. V dropped 3 bases and J dropped 2; count of bases not matched to a gene: 4. CDR1 MNHEY and CDR2 SVGAGI come from the germline V gene. The CDR3 totals 15 residues. CDR3 sequence: CASSYDGQGNYGYTF. CDR3 DNA sequence: TGTGCCAGCAGTTATGACGGACAGGGGAACTATGGCTACACCTTC.

V and J are TRBV6-1 and TRBJ1-5; D may be TRBD1 (5 bases). CDR3 length: 13 amino acids. The germline V and J ends were trimmed by 5 bases and 6 bases, with 11 bases remaining between them. Looked up from germline, CDR1 is MNHNS and CDR2 is SASEGT. CDR3 loop: CASSPWGGQPQHF. The DNA of the CDR3 is TGTGCCAGCAGTCCGTGGGGGGGTCAGCCCCAGCATTTT.

The V gene is TRBV19, the J gene TRBJ2-6; TRBD1 is a possible D gene (5 bases). Trimming took off 1 base at V and 4 bases at J, with 11 bases between the two ends. From germline, CDR1 is LNHDA and CDR2 SQIVND (reference sequence). The CDR3 runs 16 residues. The CDR3 DNA follows: TGTGCCAGTAGTATAGTCGGCGGACAAGGGGCCAACGTCCTGACTTTC. This encodes CASSIVGGQGANVLTF.

The chain uses TRBV7-2 and TRBJ2-7, with 10 bases that match TRBD2. J lost 2 bases, V lost 2 bases, and 6 bases had no gene match. The V gene's germline CDR1 is SGHTA and CDR2 FQGNSA. The CDR3 has 16 amino acids. CDR3 DNA sequence: TGTGCCAGCAGCTTACTAGCGGGAGTAATCGCCTACGAGCAGTACTTC. This gives the protein CASSLLAGVIAYEQYF.

V and J are TRBV5-4 and TRBJ2-7; 10 bases match TRBD2. The V and J ends lost 0 bases and 3 bases, in that order; junction bases with no gene match: 6. Germline V gene lookup returns CDR1 SGHNT and CDR2 YYREEE (reference sequence). CDR3 length: 16 amino acids. Here the CDR3 reads CASSLGGAGGSYEQYF. In nucleotides, the CDR3 is TGTGCCAGCAGCTTGGGGGGAGCGGGAGGGAGCTACGAGCAGTACTTC.

This chain uses TRBV11-2 with TRBJ2-1, with 11 bases aligning to TRBD2. Unmatched junction bases numbered 6, after V lost 4 bases and J lost 7 bases. The CDR3 is 15 residues long. CDR1 and CDR2 from the germline V gene are SGHAT and FQNNGV. The CDR3 here is CASSYTSGRGNEQFF. CDR3 DNA: TGTGCCAGCAGCTACACTAGCGGGAGAGGAAATGAGCAGTTCTTC. The variable domain in full, with the rest retrieved from reference TRBV11-2 and TRBJ2-1, is EAGVAQSPRYKIIEKRQSVAFWCNPISGHATLYWYQQILGQGPKLLIQFQNNGVVDDSQLPKDRFSAERLKGVDSTLKIQPAKLEDSAVYLCASSYTSGRGNEQFFGPGTRLTVL.

This clone showed up just once. This CDR3 is CASSVHQGRPTDTQYF. In nucleotides, the CDR3 is TGTGCCAGCAGCGTACACCAGGGGAGACCCACAGATACGCAGTATTTT. The V and J genes are TRBV9 and TRBJ2-3, with D tentatively TRBD1 (6 bases). Germline V CDR1 and CDR2: SGDLS, YYNGEE. The CDR3 covers 16 residues. V was trimmed by 1 base and J by 2 bases, leaving 14 bases between them.